A selection of T cell receptor beta chains follows, all from one sample in a study of T cells after yellow fever vaccination. In TCRdb, the 5' RACE reads were re-called with MiXCR into one record per CDR3 protein. Counted here are some 400,000 distinct CDR3 sequences, approximately 18% occurring once; the ten biggest clones make up roughly a sixth. The specimen was PBMCs, collected before the yellow fever booster vaccination. Receptor source: a man aged 18 to 29 who received the YFV17D yellow fever vaccine. CDR3s include the opening cysteine and the closing phenylalanine or tryptophan. Fields, in order: D gene, J gene, clone size, V gene, CDR3 protein, CDR3 DNA. A D gene is named only where the DNA matches it firmly. A clone size is listed for some rows: how often the clone was seen (once, few, many), or a class if it is expanded.

d_gene: .; j_gene: TRBJ1-4; abundance: few; v_gene: TRBV6-2/TRBV6-3; CDR3aa: CASSLDGSATNEKLFF; CDR3nt: TGTGCCAGCAGTCTAGACGGTTCTGCAACTAATGAAAAACTGTTTTTT
d_gene: TRBD1; j_gene: TRBJ2-3; abundance: few; v_gene: TRBV5-4; CDR3aa: CASSPGTASSDTQYF; CDR3nt: TGTGCCAGCAGCCCCGGGACAGCATCCTCCGATACGCAGTATTTT
d_gene: .; j_gene: TRBJ2-5; abundance: once; v_gene: TRBV7-7; CDR3aa: CASSERALGTQYF; CDR3nt: TGTGCTAGCAGCGAACGAGCTTTGGGGACCCAGTACTTC
d_gene: .; j_gene: TRBJ2-3; abundance: .; v_gene: TRBV14; CDR3aa: CASKGHRQTDTQYF; CDR3nt: TGTGCCAGCAAGGGGCACAGGCAGACAGATACGCAGTATTTT
d_gene: .; j_gene: TRBJ1-1; abundance: .; v_gene: TRBV4-1; CDR3aa: CASSQRGPLKTEAFF; CDR3nt: TGCGCCAGCAGCCAAAGGGGACCTCTGAAGACTGAAGCTTTCTTT
d_gene: TRBD2; j_gene: TRBJ2-1; abundance: few; v_gene: TRBV5-4; CDR3aa: CASSFATSGYNEQFF; CDR3nt: TGTGCCAGCAGCTTCGCGACTAGCGGCTACAATGAGCAGTTCTTC
d_gene: TRBD2; j_gene: TRBJ2-1; abundance: few; v_gene: TRBV3-1; CDR3aa: CASSQDLWTSGQQFF; CDR3nt: TGTGCCAGCAGCCAAGATCTGTGGACTAGCGGACAGCAGTTCTTC
d_gene: .; j_gene: TRBJ2-5; abundance: .; v_gene: TRBV12-2; CDR3aa: CASRLEASRGALQETQYF; CDR3nt: TGTGCAAGTCGCCTGGAGGCGTCGCGGGGGGCCTTGCAAGAGACCCAGTACTTC
d_gene: .; j_gene: TRBJ1-5; abundance: .; v_gene: TRBV7-2; CDR3aa: CASSLTVAGNQPQHF; CDR3nt: TGTGCCAGCAGCTTAACGGTAGCGGGCAATCAGCCCCAGCATTTT
d_gene: .; j_gene: TRBJ1-6; abundance: .; v_gene: TRBV20-1; CDR3aa: CSVGWADSPLHF; CDR3nt: TGCAGTGTGGGGTGGGCAGATTCACCCCTCCACTTT
d_gene: .; j_gene: TRBJ2-3; abundance: .; v_gene: TRBV6-6; CDR3aa: CASFGDTQYF; CDR3nt: TGTGCCAGTTTTGGGGATACGCAGTATTTT
d_gene: .; j_gene: TRBJ1-1; abundance: few; v_gene: TRBV5-6; CDR3aa: CASSGRIYTEAFF; CDR3nt: TGTGCCAGCAGCGGGAGGATTTACACTGAAGCTTTCTTT
d_gene: .; j_gene: TRBJ2-1; abundance: few; v_gene: TRBV5-6; CDR3aa: CASSHSGQIYNEQFF; CDR3nt: TGTGCCAGCAGCCATTCGGGACAAATCTACAATGAGCAGTTCTTC
d_gene: TRBD1; j_gene: TRBJ2-7; abundance: .; v_gene: TRBV6-5; CDR3aa: CASITAGGNLEQYF; CDR3nt: TGTGCCAGCATCACCGCAGGGGGTAACCTTGAGCAGTACTTC
d_gene: TRBD2; j_gene: TRBJ2-2; abundance: .; v_gene: TRBV3-1; CDR3aa: CASRGLAGVTGELFF; CDR3nt: TGTGCCAGCAGGGGACTAGCGGGGGTGACCGGGGAGCTGTTTTTT
d_gene: .; j_gene: TRBJ1-6; abundance: .; v_gene: TRBV7-9; CDR3aa: CASSGGEVRYSPLHF; CDR3nt: TGTGCCAGCAGCGGCGGAGAGGTTCGATACTCACCCCTCCACTTT
d_gene: .; j_gene: TRBJ2-7; abundance: .; v_gene: TRBV6-5; CDR3aa: CASRAPPYEQYF; CDR3nt: TGTGCCAGCAGGGCGCCTCCCTACGAGCAGTACTTC
d_gene: TRBD2; j_gene: TRBJ2-5; abundance: few; v_gene: TRBV7-2; CDR3aa: CASSFQRDRETQYF; CDR3nt: TGTGCCAGCAGCTTCCAGCGGGACCGAGAGACCCAGTACTTC
d_gene: .; j_gene: TRBJ2-7; abundance: few; v_gene: TRBV12-3/TRBV12-4; CDR3aa: CASSDGVWREQYF; CDR3nt: TGTGCCAGCAGCGACGGGGTTTGGAGGGAGCAGTACTTC
d_gene: TRBD2; j_gene: TRBJ2-1; abundance: once; v_gene: TRBV4-3; CDR3aa: CASSQDPSGGDYNEQFF; CDR3nt: TGCGCCAGCAGCCAAGATCCTAGCGGGGGGGACTACAATGAGCAGTTCTTC
d_gene: TRBD1; j_gene: TRBJ2-5; abundance: many; v_gene: TRBV11-1; CDR3aa: CASRNRDRGEETQYF; CDR3nt: TGTGCCAGCAGGAACCGGGACAGAGGGGAAGAGACCCAGTACTTC
d_gene: TRBD2; j_gene: TRBJ2-1; abundance: .; v_gene: TRBV6-5; CDR3aa: CASSYALADNEQFF; CDR3nt: TGTGCCAGCAGTTATGCTCTAGCGGACAATGAGCAGTTCTTC
d_gene: .; j_gene: TRBJ2-1; abundance: few; v_gene: TRBV20-1; CDR3aa: CSAREQGLRYNEQFF; CDR3nt: TGCAGTGCTAGAGAGCAGGGACTCCGTTACAATGAGCAGTTCTTC
d_gene: .; j_gene: TRBJ2-3; abundance: many; v_gene: TRBV9; CDR3aa: CASSVAGGPDTQYF; CDR3nt: TGTGCCAGCAGCGTAGCCGGGGGGCCAGATACGCAGTATTTT
d_gene: .; j_gene: TRBJ1-2; abundance: .; v_gene: TRBV12-3/TRBV12-4; CDR3aa: CASSPTDSHYTF; CDR3nt: TGTGCCAGCAGCCCAACGGACAGCCACTACACCTTC
d_gene: TRBD1; j_gene: TRBJ1-4; abundance: .; v_gene: TRBV27; CDR3aa: CASSSRGQGQNEKLFF; CDR3nt: TGTGCCAGCAGTTCCCGCGGACAGGGGCAGAATGAAAAACTGTTTTTT
d_gene: .; j_gene: TRBJ2-3; abundance: .; v_gene: TRBV12-3/TRBV12-4; CDR3aa: CASSPPRGPHTDTQYF; CDR3nt: TGTGCCAGCAGCCCCCCGCGGGGGCCGCACACAGATACGCAGTATTTT
d_gene: .; j_gene: TRBJ2-6; abundance: .; v_gene: TRBV11-2; CDR3aa: CASNKGGSGANVLTF; CDR3nt: TGTGCCAGCAACAAAGGGGGATCTGGGGCCAACGTCCTGACTTTC
d_gene: .; j_gene: TRBJ1-2; abundance: .; v_gene: TRBV29-1; CDR3aa: CSAWGTGISFHNYGYTF; CDR3nt: TGCAGCGCCTGGGGCACGGGGATCTCGTTCCATAACTATGGCTACACCTTC
d_gene: .; j_gene: TRBJ2-3; abundance: few; v_gene: TRBV7-2; CDR3aa: CASSLGGIGQYF; CDR3nt: TGTGCCAGCAGCTTAGGCGGGATCGGGCAGTATTTT
d_gene: .; j_gene: TRBJ2-3; abundance: .; v_gene: TRBV7-2; CDR3aa: CASSQYGGGTDTQYF; CDR3nt: TGTGCCAGCAGCCAATACGGGGGTGGCACAGATACGCAGTATTTT
d_gene: .; j_gene: TRBJ1-1; abundance: .; v_gene: TRBV5-6; CDR3aa: CASSSLIGISTEAFF; CDR3nt: TGTGCCAGCAGCTCCCTCATTGGGATCAGCACTGAAGCTTTCTTT
d_gene: .; j_gene: TRBJ1-5; abundance: few; v_gene: TRBV18; CDR3aa: CASSRGTPDSSNQPQHF; CDR3nt: TGTGCCAGCTCCCGAGGGACGCCGGATAGTAGCAATCAGCCCCAGCATTTT
d_gene: TRBD1; j_gene: TRBJ1-1; abundance: few; v_gene: TRBV5-1; CDR3aa: CASSRTGETEAFF; CDR3nt: TGCGCCAGCAGCCGGACAGGGGAAACTGAAGCTTTCTTT
d_gene: TRBD1; j_gene: TRBJ1-6; abundance: .; v_gene: TRBV4-2; CDR3aa: CASSQEGQASYNSPLHF; CDR3nt: TGTGCCAGCAGCCAAGAAGGACAGGCCTCTTATAATTCACCCCTCCACTTT
d_gene: .; j_gene: TRBJ1-1; abundance: .; v_gene: TRBV5-1; CDR3aa: CASSLIARNTEAFF; CDR3nt: TGCGCCAGCAGCTTGATAGCGCGGAACACTGAAGCTTTCTTT
d_gene: .; j_gene: TRBJ1-2; abundance: .; v_gene: TRBV7-2; CDR3aa: CASSLDLDYGYTF; CDR3nt: TGTGCCAGCAGCTTAGATCTCGACTATGGCTACACCTTC
d_gene: .; j_gene: TRBJ1-2; abundance: .; v_gene: TRBV12-3/TRBV12-4; CDR3aa: CASSLRGNTRLLGYTF; CDR3nt: TGTGCCAGCAGTTTAAGGGGTAATACTCGACTTCTAGGCTACACCTTC
d_gene: .; j_gene: TRBJ1-4; abundance: .; v_gene: TRBV2; CDR3aa: CASIRSEKLFF; CDR3nt: TGTGCCAGCATCCGCTCTGAAAAACTGTTTTTT
d_gene: TRBD1; j_gene: TRBJ2-7; abundance: .; v_gene: TRBV6-2/TRBV6-3; CDR3aa: CASSGGGQGAQDEQYF; CDR3nt: TGTGCCAGCAGCGGGGGGGGACAGGGGGCGCAAGACGAGCAGTACTTC
d_gene: TRBD1; j_gene: TRBJ1-5; abundance: few; v_gene: TRBV12-5; CDR3aa: CASGSAGTGSSPQHF; CDR3nt: TGTGCTAGTGGTTCGGCCGGGACAGGGTCCTCGCCCCAGCATTTT
d_gene: .; j_gene: TRBJ2-2; abundance: few; v_gene: TRBV18; CDR3aa: CASSPGSANTGELFF; CDR3nt: TGTGCCAGCTCACCTGGATCAGCGAACACCGGGGAGCTGTTTTTT
d_gene: TRBD1; j_gene: TRBJ1-5; abundance: few; v_gene: TRBV20-1; CDR3aa: CSARVGTGQIPQHF; CDR3nt: TGCAGTGCTAGAGTTGGGACAGGGCAAATTCCCCAGCATTTT
d_gene: TRBD1; j_gene: TRBJ2-2; abundance: .; v_gene: TRBV5-6; CDR3aa: CASSTDRGRDTGELFF; CDR3nt: TGTGCCAGCAGCACCGACAGGGGGCGCGACACCGGGGAGCTGTTTTTT
d_gene: .; j_gene: TRBJ1-3; abundance: .; v_gene: TRBV11-2; CDR3aa: CASSSRTAFSGNTIYF; CDR3nt: TGTGCCAGCAGCTCCCGGACAGCCTTCTCTGGAAACACCATATATTTT
d_gene: .; j_gene: TRBJ2-5; abundance: .; v_gene: TRBV5-1; CDR3aa: CASSSRGHLETQYF; CDR3nt: TGCGCCAGCAGCTCGCGGGGACATTTGGAGACCCAGTACTTC
d_gene: .; j_gene: TRBJ1-5; abundance: few; v_gene: TRBV20-1; CDR3aa: CSARTGPNQPQHF; CDR3nt: TGCAGTGCTAGAACCGGTCCCAATCAGCCCCAGCATTTT
d_gene: TRBD1; j_gene: TRBJ2-1; abundance: .; v_gene: TRBV5-1; CDR3aa: CASSTRTGQGEQFF; CDR3nt: TGCGCCAGCAGCACTAGGACAGGGCAGGGTGAGCAGTTCTTC
d_gene: .; j_gene: TRBJ1-3; abundance: .; v_gene: TRBV18; CDR3aa: CASSPSGIGNTIYF; CDR3nt: TGTGCCAGCTCACCATCGGGAATCGGAAACACCATATATTTT